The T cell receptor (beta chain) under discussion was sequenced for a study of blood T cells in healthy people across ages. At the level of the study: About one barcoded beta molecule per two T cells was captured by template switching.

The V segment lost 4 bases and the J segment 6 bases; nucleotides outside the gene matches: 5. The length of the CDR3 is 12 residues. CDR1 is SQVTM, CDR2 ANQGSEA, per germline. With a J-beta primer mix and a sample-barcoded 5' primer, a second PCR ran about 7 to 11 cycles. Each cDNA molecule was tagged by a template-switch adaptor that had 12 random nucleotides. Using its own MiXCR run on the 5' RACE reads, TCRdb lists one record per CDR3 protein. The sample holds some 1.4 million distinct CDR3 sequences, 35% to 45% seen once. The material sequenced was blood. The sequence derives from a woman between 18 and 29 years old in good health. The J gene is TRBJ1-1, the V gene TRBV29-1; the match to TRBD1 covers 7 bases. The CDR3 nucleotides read TGCAGCGTTGCCCGGACAGGTCCTGAAGCTTTCTTT. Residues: CSVARTGPEAFF.